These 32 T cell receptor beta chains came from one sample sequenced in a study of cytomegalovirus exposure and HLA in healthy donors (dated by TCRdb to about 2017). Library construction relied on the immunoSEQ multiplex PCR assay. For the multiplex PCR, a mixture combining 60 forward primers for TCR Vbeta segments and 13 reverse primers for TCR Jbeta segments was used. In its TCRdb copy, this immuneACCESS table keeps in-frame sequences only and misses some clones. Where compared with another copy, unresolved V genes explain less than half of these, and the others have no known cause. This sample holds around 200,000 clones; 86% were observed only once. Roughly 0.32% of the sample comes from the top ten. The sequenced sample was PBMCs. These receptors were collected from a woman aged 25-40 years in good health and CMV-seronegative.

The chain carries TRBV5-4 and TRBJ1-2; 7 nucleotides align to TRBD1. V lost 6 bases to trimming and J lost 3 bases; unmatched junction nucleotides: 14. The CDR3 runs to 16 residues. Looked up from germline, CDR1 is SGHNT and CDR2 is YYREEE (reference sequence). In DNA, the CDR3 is TGTGCCAGCACCATAGGGGGCGGCGTGGAGGACTATGGCTACACCTTC. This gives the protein CASTIGGGVEDYGYTF.

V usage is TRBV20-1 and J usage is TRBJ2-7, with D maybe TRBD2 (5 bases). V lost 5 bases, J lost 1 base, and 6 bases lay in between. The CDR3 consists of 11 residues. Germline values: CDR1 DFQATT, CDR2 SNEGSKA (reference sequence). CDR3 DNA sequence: TGCAGTGCTGGGGAGTCCTACGAGCAGTACTTC. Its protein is CSAGESYEQYF.

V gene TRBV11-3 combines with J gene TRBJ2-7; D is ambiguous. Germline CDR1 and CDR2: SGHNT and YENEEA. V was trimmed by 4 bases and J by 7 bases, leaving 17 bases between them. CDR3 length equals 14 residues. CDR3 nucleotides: TGTGCCAGCAGCTCCCCGTTAGCTGCCTGGGAGCAGTACTTC. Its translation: CASSSPLAAWEQYF.

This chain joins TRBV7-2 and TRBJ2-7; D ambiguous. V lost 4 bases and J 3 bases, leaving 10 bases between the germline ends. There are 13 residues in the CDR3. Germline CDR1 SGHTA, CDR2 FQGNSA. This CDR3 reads CASSSGDFYEQYF. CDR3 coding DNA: TGTGCCAGCAGCTCCGGTGATTTCTACGAGCAGTACTTC.

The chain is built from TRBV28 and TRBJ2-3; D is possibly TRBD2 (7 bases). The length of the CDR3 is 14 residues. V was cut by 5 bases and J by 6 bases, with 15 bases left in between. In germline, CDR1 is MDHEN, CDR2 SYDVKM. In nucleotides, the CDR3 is TGTGCCAGCAGTCAAGGGGGGGCGGGGGATACGCAGTATTTT. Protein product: CASSQGGAGDTQYF.

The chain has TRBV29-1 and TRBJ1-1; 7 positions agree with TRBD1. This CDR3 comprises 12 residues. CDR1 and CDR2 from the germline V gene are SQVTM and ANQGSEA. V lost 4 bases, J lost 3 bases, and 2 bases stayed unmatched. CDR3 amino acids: CSVGQGYTEAFF. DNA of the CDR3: TGCAGCGTTGGACAGGGTTACACTGAAGCTTTCTTT.

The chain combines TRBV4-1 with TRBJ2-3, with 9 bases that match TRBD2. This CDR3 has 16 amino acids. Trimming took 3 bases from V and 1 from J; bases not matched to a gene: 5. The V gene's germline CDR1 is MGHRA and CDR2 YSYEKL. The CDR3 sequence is CASSHLRLAGTDTQYF. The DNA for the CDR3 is TGCGCCAGCAGCCACCTCAGACTAGCGGGCACAGATACGCAGTATTTT.

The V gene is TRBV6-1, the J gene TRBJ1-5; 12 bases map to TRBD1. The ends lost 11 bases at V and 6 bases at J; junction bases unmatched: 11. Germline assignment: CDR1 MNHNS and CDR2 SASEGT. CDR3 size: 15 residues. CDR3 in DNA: TGTGCCTGGGGGACCGGGACAGGGGGCCGTCAGCCCCAGCATTTT. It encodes CAWGTGTGGRQPQHF.

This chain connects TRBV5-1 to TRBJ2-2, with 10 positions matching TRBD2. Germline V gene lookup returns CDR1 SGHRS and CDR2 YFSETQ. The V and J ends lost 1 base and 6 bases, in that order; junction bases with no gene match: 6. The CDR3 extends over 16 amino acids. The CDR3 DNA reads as TGCGCCAGCAGCTTGCAACTAGCGGGGATGTCCGGGGAGCTGTTTTTT. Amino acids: CASSLQLAGMSGELFF.

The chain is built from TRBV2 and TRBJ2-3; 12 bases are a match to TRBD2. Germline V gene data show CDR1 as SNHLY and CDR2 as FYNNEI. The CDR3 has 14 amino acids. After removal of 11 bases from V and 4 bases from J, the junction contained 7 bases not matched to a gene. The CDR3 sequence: CASQTSGSADTQYF. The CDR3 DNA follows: TGTGCCTCTCAGACTAGCGGGAGTGCAGATACGCAGTATTTT.

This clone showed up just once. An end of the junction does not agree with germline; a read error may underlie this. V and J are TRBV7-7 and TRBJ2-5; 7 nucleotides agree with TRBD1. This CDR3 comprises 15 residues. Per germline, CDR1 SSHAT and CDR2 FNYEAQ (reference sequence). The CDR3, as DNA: TGTGCTAGCAGCTTTACAGGGACAGCCAAAGAGACCCAGTACTTC. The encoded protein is CASSFTGTAKETQYF.

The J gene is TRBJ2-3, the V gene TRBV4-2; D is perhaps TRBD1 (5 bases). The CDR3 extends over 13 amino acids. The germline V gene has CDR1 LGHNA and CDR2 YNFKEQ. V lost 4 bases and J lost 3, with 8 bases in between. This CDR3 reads CASSPQATDTQYF. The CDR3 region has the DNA TGTGCCAGCAGCCCACAGGCGACAGATACGCAGTATTTT.

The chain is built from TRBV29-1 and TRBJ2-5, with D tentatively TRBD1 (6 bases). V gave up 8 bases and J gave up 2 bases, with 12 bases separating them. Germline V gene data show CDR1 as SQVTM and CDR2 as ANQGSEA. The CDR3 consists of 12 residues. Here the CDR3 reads CSTTGLQETQYF. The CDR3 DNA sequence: TGCAGCACTACAGGGTTACAAGAGACCCAGTACTTC.

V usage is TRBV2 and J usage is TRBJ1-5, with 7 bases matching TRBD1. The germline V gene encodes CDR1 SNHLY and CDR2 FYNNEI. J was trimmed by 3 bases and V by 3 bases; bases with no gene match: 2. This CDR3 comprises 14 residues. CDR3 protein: CASSEGTVNQPQHF. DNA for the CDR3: TGTGCCAGCAGTGAGGGGACAGTCAATCAGCCCCAGCATTTT.

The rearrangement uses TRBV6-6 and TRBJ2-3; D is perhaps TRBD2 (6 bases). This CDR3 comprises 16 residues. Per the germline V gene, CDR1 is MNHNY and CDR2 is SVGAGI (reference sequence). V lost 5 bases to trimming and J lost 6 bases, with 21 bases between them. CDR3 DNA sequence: TGTGCCAGCAGTCAGGCCCACGGGACTCCCCCCGATACGCAGTATTTT. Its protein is CASSQAHGTPPDTQYF.

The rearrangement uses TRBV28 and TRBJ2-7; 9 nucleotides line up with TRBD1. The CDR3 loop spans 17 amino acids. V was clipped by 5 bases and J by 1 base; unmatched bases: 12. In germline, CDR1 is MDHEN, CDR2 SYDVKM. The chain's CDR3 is CASSPPRRQGVSYEQYF. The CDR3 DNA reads TGTGCCAGCAGTCCTCCCAGGAGACAGGGGGTATCCTACGAGCAGTACTTC.

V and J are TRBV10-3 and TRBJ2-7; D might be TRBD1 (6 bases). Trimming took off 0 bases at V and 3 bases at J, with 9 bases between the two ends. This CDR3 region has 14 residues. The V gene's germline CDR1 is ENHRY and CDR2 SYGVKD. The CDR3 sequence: CAISESGANYEQYF. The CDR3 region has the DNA TGTGCCATCAGTGAGTCGGGGGCAAACTACGAGCAGTACTTC.

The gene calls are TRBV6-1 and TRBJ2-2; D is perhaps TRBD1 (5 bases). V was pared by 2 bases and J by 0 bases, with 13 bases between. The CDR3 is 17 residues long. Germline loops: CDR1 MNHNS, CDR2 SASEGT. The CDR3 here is CASSEREYRTNTGELFF. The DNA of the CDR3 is TGTGCCAGCAGTGAAAGAGAATACAGGACGAACACCGGGGAGCTGTTTTTT.

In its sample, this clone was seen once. The CDR3: CAWRDRGGDEKLFF. The CDR3 coding sequence is TGTGCCTGGAGAGACCGCGGAGGGGACGAAAAACTGTTTTTT. V and J are TRBV30 and TRBJ1-4, with D possibly matching TRBD1 (5 bases). Germline CDR1 is GTSNPN and CDR2 is SVGIG (reference sequence). The CDR3 is 14 amino acids. Trimming removed 3 bases at V and 8 bases at J, with 16 bases between.

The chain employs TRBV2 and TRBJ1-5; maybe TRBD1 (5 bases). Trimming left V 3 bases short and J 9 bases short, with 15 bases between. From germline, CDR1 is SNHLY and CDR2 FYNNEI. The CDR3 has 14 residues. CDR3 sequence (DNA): TGTGCCAGCAGTGATATGACAGCTAGTCGGCCCCAGCATTTT. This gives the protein CASSDMTASRPQHF.

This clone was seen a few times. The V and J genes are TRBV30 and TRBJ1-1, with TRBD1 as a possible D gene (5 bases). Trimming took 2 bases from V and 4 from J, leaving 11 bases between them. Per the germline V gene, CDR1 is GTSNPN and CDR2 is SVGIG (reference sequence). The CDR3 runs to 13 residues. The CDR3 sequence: CAWSSGGFTEAFF. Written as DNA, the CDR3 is TGTGCCTGGAGTTCCGGGGGTTTCACTGAAGCTTTCTTT.

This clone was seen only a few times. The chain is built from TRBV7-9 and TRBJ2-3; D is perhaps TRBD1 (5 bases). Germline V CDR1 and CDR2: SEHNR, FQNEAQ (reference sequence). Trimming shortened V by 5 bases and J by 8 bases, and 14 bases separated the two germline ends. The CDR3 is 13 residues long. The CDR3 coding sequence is TGTGCCAGCAGCACAGACTGGCAGGGTACGCAGTATTTT. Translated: CASSTDWQGTQYF.

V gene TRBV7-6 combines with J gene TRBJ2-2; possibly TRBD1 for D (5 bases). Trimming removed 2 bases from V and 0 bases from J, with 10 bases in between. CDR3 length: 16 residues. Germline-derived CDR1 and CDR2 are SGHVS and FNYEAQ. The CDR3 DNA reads TGTGCCAGCAGCTTAACAACAGGATCGAACACCGGGGAGCTGTTTTTT. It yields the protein CASSLTTGSNTGELFF.

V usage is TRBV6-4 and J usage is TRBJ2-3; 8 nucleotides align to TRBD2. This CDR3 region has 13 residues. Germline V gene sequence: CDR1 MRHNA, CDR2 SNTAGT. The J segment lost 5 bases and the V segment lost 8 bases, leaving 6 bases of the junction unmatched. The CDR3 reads CASAGTRGDTQYF. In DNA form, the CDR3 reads TGTGCCAGCGCGGGGACTAGAGGAGATACGCAGTATTTT.

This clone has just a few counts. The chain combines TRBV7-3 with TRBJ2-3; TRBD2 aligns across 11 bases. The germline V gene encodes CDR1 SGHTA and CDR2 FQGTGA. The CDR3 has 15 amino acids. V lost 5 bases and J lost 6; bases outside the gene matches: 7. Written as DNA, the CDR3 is TGTGCCAGCAGCCAACTAGCGGGAGTAGTTGATACGCAGTATTTT. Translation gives CASSQLAGVVDTQYF.

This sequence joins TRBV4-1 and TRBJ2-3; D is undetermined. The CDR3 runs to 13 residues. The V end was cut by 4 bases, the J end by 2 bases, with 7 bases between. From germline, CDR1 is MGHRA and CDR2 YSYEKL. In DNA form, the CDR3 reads TGCGCCAGCAGCCTCACAGTCACAGATACGCAGTATTTT. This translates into CASSLTVTDTQYF.

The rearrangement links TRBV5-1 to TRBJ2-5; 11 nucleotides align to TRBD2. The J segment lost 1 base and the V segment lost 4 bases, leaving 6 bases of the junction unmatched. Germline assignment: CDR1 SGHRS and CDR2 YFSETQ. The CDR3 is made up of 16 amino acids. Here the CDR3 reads CASSRIAGGLQETQYF. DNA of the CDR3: TGCGCCAGCAGCCGAATAGCGGGGGGGCTCCAAGAGACCCAGTACTTC.

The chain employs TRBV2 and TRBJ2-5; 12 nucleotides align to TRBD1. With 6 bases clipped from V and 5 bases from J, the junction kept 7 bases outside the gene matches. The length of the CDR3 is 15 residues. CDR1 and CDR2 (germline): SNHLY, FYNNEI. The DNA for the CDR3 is TGTGCCAGCAGGACCGGGACAGGGGGCGGGGAGACCCAGTACTTC. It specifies CASRTGTGGGETQYF.

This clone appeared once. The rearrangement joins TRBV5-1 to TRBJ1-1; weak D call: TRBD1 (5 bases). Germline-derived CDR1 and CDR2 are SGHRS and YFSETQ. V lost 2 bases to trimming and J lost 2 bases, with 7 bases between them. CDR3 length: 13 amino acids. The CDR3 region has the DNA TGCGCCAGCAGCTTTGACAGTAACACTGAAGCTTTCTTT. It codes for CASSFDSNTEAFF.

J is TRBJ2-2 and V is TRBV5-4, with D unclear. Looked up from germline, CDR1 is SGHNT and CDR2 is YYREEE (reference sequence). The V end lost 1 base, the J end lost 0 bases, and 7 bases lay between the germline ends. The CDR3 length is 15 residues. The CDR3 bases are TGTGCCAGCAGCTTGCCCTCCGCGAACACCGGGGAGCTGTTTTTT. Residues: CASSLPSANTGELFF.

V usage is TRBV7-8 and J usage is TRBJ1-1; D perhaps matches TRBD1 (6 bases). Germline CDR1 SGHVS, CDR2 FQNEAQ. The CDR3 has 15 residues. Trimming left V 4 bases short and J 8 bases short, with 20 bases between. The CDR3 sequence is CASSSPREPRGEAFF. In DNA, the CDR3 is TGTGCCAGCAGCTCCCCCCGAGAGCCGAGGGGGGAAGCTTTCTTT.

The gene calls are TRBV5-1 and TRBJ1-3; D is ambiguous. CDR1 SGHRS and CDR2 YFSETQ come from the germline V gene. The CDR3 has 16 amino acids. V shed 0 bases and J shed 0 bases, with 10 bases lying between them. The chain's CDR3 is CASSLASGDSGNTIYF. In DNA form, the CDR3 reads TGCGCCAGCAGCTTGGCCTCCGGAGACTCTGGAAACACCATATATTTT.